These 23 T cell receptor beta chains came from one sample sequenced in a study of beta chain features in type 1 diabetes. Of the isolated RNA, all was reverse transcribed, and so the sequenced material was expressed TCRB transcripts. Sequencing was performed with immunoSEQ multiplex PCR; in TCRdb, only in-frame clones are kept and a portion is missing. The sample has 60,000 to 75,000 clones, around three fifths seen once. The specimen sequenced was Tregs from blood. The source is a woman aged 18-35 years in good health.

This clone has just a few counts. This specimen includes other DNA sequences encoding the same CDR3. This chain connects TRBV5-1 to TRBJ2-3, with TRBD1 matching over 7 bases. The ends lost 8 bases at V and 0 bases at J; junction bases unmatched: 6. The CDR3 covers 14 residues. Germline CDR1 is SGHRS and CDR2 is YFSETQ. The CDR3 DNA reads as TGCGCCAGTACACAGGGGTCCAGCACAGATACGCAGTATTTT. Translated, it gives CASTQGSSTDTQYF. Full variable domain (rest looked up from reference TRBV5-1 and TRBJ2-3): KAGVTQTPRYLIKTRGQQVTLSCSPISGHRSVSWYQQTPGQGLQFLFEYFSETQRNKGNFPGRFSGRQFSNSRSEMNVSTLELGDSALYLCASTQGSSTDTQYFGPGTRLTVL.

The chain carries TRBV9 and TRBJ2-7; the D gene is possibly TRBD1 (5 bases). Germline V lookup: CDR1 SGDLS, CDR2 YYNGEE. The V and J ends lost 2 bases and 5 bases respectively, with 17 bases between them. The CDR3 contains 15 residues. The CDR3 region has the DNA TGTGCCAGCAGCGTTAGCCCCTACAACAGGAACGAGCAGTACTTC. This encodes CASSVSPYNRNEQYF.

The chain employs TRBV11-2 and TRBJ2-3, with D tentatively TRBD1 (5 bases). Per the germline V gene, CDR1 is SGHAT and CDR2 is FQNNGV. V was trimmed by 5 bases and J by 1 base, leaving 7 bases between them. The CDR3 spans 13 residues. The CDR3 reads CASSDRRTDTQYF. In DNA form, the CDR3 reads TGTGCCAGCAGCGACAGACGCACAGATACGCAGTATTTT.

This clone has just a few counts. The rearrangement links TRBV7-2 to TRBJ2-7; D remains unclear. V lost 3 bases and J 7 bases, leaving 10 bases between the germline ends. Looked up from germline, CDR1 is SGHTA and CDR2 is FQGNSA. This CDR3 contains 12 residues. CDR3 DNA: TGTGCCAGCAGCTTCGTAAGAGAGGAGCAGTACTTC. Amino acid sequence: CASSFVREEQYF.

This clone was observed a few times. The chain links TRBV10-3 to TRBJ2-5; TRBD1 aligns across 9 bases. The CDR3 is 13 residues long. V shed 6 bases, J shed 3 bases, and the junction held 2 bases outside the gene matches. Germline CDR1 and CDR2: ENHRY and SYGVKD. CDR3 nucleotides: TGTGCCATCAGACAGGGGGCCGAAGAGACCCAGTACTTC. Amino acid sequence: CAIRQGAEETQYF.

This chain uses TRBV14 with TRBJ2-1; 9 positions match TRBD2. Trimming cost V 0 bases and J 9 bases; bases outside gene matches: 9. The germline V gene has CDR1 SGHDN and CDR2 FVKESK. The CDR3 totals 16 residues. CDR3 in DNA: TGTGCCAGCAGCCAAGATCTCTCCTTAGCGGGGGTTGAGCAGTTCTTC. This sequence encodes CASSQDLSLAGVEQFF. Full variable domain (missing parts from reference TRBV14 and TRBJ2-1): EAGVTQFPSHSVIEKGQTVTLRCDPISGHDNLYWYRRVMGKEIKFLLHFVKESKQDESGMPNNRFLAERTGGTYSTLKVQPAELEDSGVYFCASSQDLSLAGVEQFFGPGTRLTVL.

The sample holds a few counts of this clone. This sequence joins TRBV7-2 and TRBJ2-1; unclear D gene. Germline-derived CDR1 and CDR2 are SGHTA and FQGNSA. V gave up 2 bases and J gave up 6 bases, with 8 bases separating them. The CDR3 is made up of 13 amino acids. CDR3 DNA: TGTGCCAGCAGCTTACGCTTCGGCAATGAGCAGTTCTTC. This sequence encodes CASSLRFGNEQFF.

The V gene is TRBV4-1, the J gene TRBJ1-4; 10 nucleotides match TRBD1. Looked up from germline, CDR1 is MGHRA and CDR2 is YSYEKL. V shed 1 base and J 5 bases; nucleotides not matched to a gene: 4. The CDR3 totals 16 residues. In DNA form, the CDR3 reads TGCGCCAGCAGCCAAGCGCGGACAGGGGGAAATGAAAAACTGTTTTTT. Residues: CASSQARTGGNEKLFF.

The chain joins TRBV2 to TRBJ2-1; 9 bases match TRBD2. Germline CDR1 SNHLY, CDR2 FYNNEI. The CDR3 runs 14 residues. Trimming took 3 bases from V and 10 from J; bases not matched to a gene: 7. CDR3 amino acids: CASSDLAGGREQFF. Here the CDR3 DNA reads TGTGCCAGCAGTGATTTGGCGGGGGGGCGGGAGCAGTTCTTC.

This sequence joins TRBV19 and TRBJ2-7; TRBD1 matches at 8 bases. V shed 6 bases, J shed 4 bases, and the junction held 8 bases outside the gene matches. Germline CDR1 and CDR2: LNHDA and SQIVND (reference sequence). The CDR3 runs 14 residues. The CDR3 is CASSSGQGGYEQYF. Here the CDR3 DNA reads TGTGCCAGTAGCTCCGGACAGGGTGGTTACGAGCAGTACTTC.

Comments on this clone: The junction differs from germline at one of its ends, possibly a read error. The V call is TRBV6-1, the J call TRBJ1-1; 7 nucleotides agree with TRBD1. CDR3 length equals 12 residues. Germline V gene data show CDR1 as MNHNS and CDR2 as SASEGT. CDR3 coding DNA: TGTGCCACCGGGACAGCGAACGCTGAAGCTTTCTTT. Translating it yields CATGTANAEAFF.

The CDR3 DNA follows: TGTGCCAGTAGTCCGTGGACAGGGTTCGGCACCGGGGAGCTGTTTTTT. This gives the protein CASSPWTGFGTGELFF. The rearrangement joins TRBV19 to TRBJ2-2, with 8 bases lining up with TRBD1. J gave up 4 bases and V 5 bases, and 9 bases lay outside the gene matches. This CDR3 is built from 16 residues. CDR1 LNHDA and CDR2 SQIVND come from the germline V gene (reference sequence).

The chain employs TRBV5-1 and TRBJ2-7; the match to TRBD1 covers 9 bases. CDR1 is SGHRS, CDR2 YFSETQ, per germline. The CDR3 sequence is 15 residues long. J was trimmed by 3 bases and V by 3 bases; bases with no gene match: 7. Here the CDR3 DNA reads TGCGCCAGCAGCTGGAGACAGGGGGTAGGCTACGAGCAGTACTTC. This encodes CASSWRQGVGYEQYF.

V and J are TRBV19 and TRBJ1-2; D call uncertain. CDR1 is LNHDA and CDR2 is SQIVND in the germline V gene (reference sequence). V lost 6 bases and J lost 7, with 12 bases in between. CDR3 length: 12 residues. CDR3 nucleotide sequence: TGTGCCAGTAGGGTCCTCAGTGGTGGCTACACCTTC. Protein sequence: CASRVLSGGYTF.

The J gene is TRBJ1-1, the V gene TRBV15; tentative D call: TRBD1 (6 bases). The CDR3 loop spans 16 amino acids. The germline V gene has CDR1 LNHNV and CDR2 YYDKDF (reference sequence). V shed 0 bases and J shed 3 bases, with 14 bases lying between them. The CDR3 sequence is CATSRDRQAPYTEAFF. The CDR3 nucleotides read TGTGCCACCAGCAGAGATAGACAGGCTCCGTACACTGAAGCTTTCTTT.

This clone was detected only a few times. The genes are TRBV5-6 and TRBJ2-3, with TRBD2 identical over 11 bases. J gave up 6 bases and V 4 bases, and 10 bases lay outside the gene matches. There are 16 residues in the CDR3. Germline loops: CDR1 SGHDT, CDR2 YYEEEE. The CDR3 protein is CASSASTSGVLDTQYF. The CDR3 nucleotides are TGTGCCAGCAGCGCGTCGACTAGCGGGGTTCTGGATACGCAGTATTTT.

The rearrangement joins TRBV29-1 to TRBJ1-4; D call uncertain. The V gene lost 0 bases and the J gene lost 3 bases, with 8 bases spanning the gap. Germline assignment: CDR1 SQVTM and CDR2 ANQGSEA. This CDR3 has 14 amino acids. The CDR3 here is CSVEDPGANEKLFF. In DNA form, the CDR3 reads TGCAGCGTTGAAGACCCAGGCGCTAATGAAAAACTGTTTTTT.

The DNA of the CDR3 is TGTGCCAGCAGCGCACCGGGACAGGGGGCGCACGGCTACACCTTC. It encodes CASSAPGQGAHGYTF. The chain uses TRBV7-9 and TRBJ1-2, with TRBD1 identical over 12 bases. The CDR3 sequence is 15 residues long. The ends lost 5 bases at V and 8 bases at J; junction bases unmatched: 9. Germline V gives CDR1 SEHNR, CDR2 FQNEAQ (reference sequence). The complete variable domain, with remaining parts taken from reference TRBV7-9 and TRBJ1-2, reads DTGVSQNPRHKITKRGQNVTFRCDPISEHNRLYWYRQTLGQGPEFLTYFQNEAQLEKSRLLSDRFSAERPKGSFSTLEIQRTEQGDSAMYLCASSAPGQGAHGYTFGSGTRLTVV.

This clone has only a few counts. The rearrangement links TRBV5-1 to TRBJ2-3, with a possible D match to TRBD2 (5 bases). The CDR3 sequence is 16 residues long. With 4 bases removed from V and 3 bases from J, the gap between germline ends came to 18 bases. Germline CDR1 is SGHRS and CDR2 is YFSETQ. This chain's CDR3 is CASSARGVGWTDTQYF. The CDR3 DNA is TGCGCCAGCAGCGCCCGGGGTGTGGGTTGGACAGATACGCAGTATTTT.

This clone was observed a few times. The CDR3 bases are TGTGCCAGCAGCTTAAGACTAGCGGCCCTACGGTTCTTC. Protein sequence: CASSLRLAALRFF. The chain carries TRBV11-3 and TRBJ2-1; 9 bases are a match to TRBD2. The germline V gene has CDR1 SGHNT and CDR2 YENEEA. Trimming took 2 bases from V and 15 from J; bases not matched to a gene: 8. The CDR3 sequence is 13 residues long.

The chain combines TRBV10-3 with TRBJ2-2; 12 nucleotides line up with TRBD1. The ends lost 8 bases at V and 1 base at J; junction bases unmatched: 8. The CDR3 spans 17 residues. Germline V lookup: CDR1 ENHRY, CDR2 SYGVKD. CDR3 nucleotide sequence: TGTGCCATCGGGACAGGGGGCGCGAAGCTGAACACCGGGGAGCTGTTTTTT. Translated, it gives CAIGTGGAKLNTGELFF.

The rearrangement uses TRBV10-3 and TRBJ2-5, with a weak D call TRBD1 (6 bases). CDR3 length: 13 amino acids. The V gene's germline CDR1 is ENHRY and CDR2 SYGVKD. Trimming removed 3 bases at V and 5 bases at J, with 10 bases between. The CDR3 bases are TGTGCCATCAGTGATACAGGGCAGGAGACCCAGTACTTC. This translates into CAISDTGQETQYF.

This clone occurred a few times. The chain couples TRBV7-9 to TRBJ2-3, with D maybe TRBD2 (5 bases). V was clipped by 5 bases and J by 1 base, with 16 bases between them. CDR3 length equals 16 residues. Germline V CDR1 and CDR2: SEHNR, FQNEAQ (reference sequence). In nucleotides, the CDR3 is TGTGCCAGCAGCCAAGATCGCCGGGGAGGCACAGATACGCAGTATTTT. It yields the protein CASSQDRRGGTDTQYF.